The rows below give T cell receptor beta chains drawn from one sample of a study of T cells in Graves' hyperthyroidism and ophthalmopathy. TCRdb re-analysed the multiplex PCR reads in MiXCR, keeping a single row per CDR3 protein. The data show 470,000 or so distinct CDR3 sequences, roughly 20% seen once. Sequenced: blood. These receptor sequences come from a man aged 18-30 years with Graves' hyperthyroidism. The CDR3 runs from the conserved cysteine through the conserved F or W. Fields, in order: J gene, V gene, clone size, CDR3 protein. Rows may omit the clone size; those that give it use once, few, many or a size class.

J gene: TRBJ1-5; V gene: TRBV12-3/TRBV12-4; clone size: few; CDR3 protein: CASSVGADQPQHF
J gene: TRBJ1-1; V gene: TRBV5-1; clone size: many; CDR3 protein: CASSRGRASGGTEAFF
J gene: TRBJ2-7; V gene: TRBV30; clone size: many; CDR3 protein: CAWRRGPRIYEQYF
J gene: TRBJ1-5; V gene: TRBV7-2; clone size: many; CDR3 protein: CASSLATGVDQPQHF
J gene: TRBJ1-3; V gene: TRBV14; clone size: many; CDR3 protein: CASSQDPWTRVTGNTIYF
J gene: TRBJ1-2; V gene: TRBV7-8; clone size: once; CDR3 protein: CASRRGGSGVGYGYTF
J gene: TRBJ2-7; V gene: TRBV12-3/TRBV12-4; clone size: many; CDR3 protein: CASSLARHWGYEQYF
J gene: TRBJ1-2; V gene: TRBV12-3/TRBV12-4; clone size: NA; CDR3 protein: CASSLKAGYGYTF
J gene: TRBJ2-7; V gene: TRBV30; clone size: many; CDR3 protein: CAWGLTAYEQYF
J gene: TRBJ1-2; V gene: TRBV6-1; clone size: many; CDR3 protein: CASSDRGLGDYGYTF
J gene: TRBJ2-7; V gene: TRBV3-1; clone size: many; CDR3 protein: CASSQFGHHYEQYF
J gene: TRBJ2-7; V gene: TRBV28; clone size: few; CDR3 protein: CASSPRGGALYEQYF
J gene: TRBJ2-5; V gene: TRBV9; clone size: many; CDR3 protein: CASSVEAFPQETQYF
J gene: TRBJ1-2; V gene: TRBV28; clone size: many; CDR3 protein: CASSFWGGQGRSRYTF
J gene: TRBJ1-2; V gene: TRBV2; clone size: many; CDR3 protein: CASSLGTANYGYTF
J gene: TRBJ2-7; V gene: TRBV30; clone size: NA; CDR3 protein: CAWSDFNRGGYEQYF
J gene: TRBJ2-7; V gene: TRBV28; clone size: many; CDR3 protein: CASSSPSSYEQYF
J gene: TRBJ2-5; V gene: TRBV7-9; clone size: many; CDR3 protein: CASTYPTGERETQYF
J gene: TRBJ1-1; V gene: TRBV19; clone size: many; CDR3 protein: CASSTPGATVPMNTEAFF
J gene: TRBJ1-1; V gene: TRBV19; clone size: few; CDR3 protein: CASSIGSNTEALF
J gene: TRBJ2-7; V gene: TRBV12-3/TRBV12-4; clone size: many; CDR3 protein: CASSLRGRGGYEQYF
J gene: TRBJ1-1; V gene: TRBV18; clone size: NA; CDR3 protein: CASSPRNTGGPMNTEAFF
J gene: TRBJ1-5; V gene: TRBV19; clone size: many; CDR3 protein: CASSMGQGGNQPQHF
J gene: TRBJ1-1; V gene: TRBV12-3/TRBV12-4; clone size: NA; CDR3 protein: CASSLYRRALKQAFF
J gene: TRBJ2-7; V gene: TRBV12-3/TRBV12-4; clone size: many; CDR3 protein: CASSPLASDEQYF
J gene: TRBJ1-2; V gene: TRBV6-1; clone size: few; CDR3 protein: CASSPRTEPDGGYTF
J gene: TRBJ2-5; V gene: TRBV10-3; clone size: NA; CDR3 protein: CAISGGRGQETQYF